This TCR beta chain was retrieved from a study of blood T cell repertoires in COVID-19. Overall study: Sites across the United States, Italy and Spain contributed samples from acute and convalescent COVID-19. From T cells, B-cell-depleted T cells, or PBMCs came the material, which was cDNA or gDNA.

V was cut by 1 base and J by 8 bases, with 11 bases left in between. The CDR3 loop spans 14 amino acids. CDR1 and CDR2 (germline): KGHDR, SFDVKD. Methods used by the authors: Amplified reference gene primers provided the basis for estimating nucleated cell counts. The table came from immunoSEQ multiplex PCR; TCRdb's copy has only in-frame clones and leaves some out. V, J and clone size are those of that table, while D and trimming were read from the DNA. This table holds roughly 190,000 clones, more than 75% found once. The J gene is TRBJ2-1, the V gene TRBV24-1; no definite D call. The clonotype comes from a human donor in a cohort sampled during active COVID-19. Sequencing input: peripheral blood. The CDR3 sequence is CATSDLEQIDEQFF. The CDR3 DNA reads TGTGCCACCAGTGATTTAGAACAGATAGATGAGCAGTTCTTC.